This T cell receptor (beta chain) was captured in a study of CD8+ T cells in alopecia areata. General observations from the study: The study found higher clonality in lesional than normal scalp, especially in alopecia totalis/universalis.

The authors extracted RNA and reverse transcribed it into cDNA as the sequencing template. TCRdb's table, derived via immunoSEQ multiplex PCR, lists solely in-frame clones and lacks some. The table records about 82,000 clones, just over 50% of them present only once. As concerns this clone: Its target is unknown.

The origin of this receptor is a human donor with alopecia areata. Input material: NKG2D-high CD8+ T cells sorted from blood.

The CDR3 loop is CASSTGYTGELFF. The CDR3 DNA reads TGTGCCAGCAGCACAGGGTACACCGGGGAGCTGTTTTTT. This chain links TRBV28 with TRBJ2-2, with a weak D call TRBD1 (6 bases). The germline CDR1 and CDR2 sequences are MDHEN and SYDVKM. V was clipped by 6 bases and J by 3 bases, with 8 bases between them. CDR3 size: 13 residues.